This note documents a single T cell receptor beta chain sequence. TCRdb's table, derived via immunoSEQ multiplex PCR, lists solely in-frame clones and lacks some. The data show approximately 390,000 clones, with 80% to 90% seen just once and roughly 2% held by the top ten. These data come from a study of blood T cell repertoires in COVID-19. Study as a whole: Specimens from acute and convalescent COVID-19 originated in the United States, Italy and Spain. Sample material is recorded as cDNA or gDNA derived from T cells, B-cell-depleted T cells, or PBMCs.

The Seattle patients joined while their infection was active and were tracked longitudinally afterward. V trimming: 2 bases; J trimming: 7 bases; junction bases outside the gene matches: 5. Germline V gene data show CDR1 as SGHNT and CDR2 as YYREEE (reference sequence). The CDR3 has 15 residues. The sequenced material came from peripheral blood. The chain carries TRBV5-4 and TRBJ1-6; 8 positions agree with TRBD1. The origin of this receptor is a woman between 55 and 75 years old with COVID-19, enrolled during active disease. CDR3: CASSFFPGGNSPLHF. The CDR3 DNA follows: TGTGCCAGCAGCTTTTTCCCAGGGGGCAATTCACCCCTCCACTTT.